This TCR beta chain was documented in a study of OX40 agonist ivuxolimab in advanced cancers. Study information: Patients' therapy was ivuxolimab, an antibody that acts as an agonist of OX40 (CD134). Findings and caveats of the study: With doses of 0.1 to 3.0 mg/kg, CD4+ and CD8+ blood T cells had undergone clonal expansion by week 6. In CD8+ T cells, expanded clones were on average more numerous than in CD4+.

V dropped 4 bases and J dropped 3 bases, with 12 bases sitting between them. CDR1 and CDR2 (germline): SGHRS, YFSETQ. The CDR3 consists of 14 residues. Measured with immunoSEQ multiplex PCR; TCRdb has only the in-frame clones, and not every one. The table records approximately 47,000 clones, approximately 86% of them present only once. Patients had blood sampled at baseline and again on cycle 4 day 1 and cycle 7 day 1. With respect to this clone: The antigen remains undetermined.

The sample in question was CD4+ or CD8+ T cells sorted from blood, obtained in a trial of the OX40 agonist ivuxolimab. The sequence derives from an adult with an advanced solid tumor such as melanoma, head and neck, liver or kidney cancer. The chain uses TRBV5-1 and TRBJ2-3; D remains ambiguous. CDR3 DNA sequence: TGCGCCAGCAGCCCCCAAGCTGCAACAGATACGCAGTATTTT. This sequence encodes CASSPQAATDTQYF.